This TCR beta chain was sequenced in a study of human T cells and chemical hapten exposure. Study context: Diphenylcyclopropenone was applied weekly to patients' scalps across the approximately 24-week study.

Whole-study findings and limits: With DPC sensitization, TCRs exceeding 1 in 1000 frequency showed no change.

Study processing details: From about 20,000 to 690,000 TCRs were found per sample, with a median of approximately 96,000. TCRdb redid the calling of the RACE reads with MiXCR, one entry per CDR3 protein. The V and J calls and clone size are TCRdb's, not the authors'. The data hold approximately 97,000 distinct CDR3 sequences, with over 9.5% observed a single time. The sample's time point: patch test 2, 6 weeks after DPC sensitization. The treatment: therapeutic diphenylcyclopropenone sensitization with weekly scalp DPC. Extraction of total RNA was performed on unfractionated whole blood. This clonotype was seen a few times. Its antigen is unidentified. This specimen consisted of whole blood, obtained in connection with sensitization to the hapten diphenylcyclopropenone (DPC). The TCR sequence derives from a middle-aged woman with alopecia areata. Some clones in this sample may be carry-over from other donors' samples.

CDR3 coding DNA: TGCGCCAGCAGCTTGGGGGCGGGCGCTGAAGCTTTCTTT. Encoded protein: CASSLGAGAEAFF. The rearrangement uses TRBV5-1 and TRBJ1-1; D gene ambiguous. The CDR3 covers 13 residues. V was pared by 0 bases and J by 6 bases, with 9 bases between. Germline V gives CDR1 SGHRS, CDR2 YFSETQ.